A single TCR beta chain is shown here with its context. Patients at the Seattle site were enrolled during active infection and followed longitudinally. This entry belongs to a study of blood T cell repertoires in COVID-19. Study details: PBMCs, B-cell-depleted T cells, or T cells provided the cDNA or gDNA that made up the material.

The authors' processing: Reference gene primer amplification yielded estimated nucleated cell counts. TCRdb keeps only in-frame clones here, not all; method: immunoSEQ multiplex PCR. V and J calls and clone size follow that table, whereas D and trimming were derived from the DNA. The sample records under 55,000 clones, around 87% being singletons. Germline lookup yields CDR1 MNHEY and CDR2 SVGAGI. With 4 bases clipped from V and 9 bases from J, the junction kept 15 bases outside the gene matches. The CDR3 contains 16 residues. The receptor comes from a woman of 80 years or more with COVID-19, enrolled during active disease. Material for sequencing was peripheral blood. The J gene is TRBJ2-1, the V gene TRBV6-5, with 7 bases identical to TRBD1. The CDR3 DNA reads TGTGCCAGCAGTTCGATCCGGGACAGTAGGGGCGGTGAGCAGTTCTTC. Translating it yields CASSSIRDSRGGEQFF.